These 10 T cell receptor beta chains were all obtained from the same sample, sequenced in a study of T cells after yellow fever vaccination. TCRdb analysed the 5' RACE reads with MiXCR anew, one entry per CDR3 protein. The table shows some 300,000 distinct CDR3 sequences, with around 10% occurring only once. The material was CD4+ T cells sorted from PBMCs, obtained 5 days after the yellow fever booster vaccination. These receptors came from a man between 18 and 29 years old who received the YFV17D yellow fever vaccine.

The genes are TRBV9 and TRBJ2-2; D gene uncertain. This CDR3 comprises 13 residues. The germline gives CDR1 SGDLS, CDR2 YYNGEE. Trimming shortened V by 5 bases and J by 4 bases, and 9 bases separated the two germline ends. The CDR3: CASSPGTTGELFF. In DNA form, the CDR3 reads TGTGCCAGCAGTCCCGGAACCACCGGGGAGCTGTTTTTT.

The rearrangement uses TRBV27 and TRBJ2-1; tentatively, D is TRBD1 or TRBD2 (7 bases each). The germline V and J ends were trimmed by 2 bases and 2 bases, with 16 bases remaining between them. Looked up from germline, CDR1 is MNHEY and CDR2 is SMNVEV (reference sequence). The CDR3 extends over 17 amino acids. CDR3 in DNA: TGTGCCAGCAGTTTAGATGGGAGGGACAGAACCTACAATGAGCAGTTCTTC. Encoded protein: CASSLDGRDRTYNEQFF.

The rearrangement uses TRBV7-2 and TRBJ1-4; 8 bases agree with TRBD1. The V segment lost 0 bases and the J segment 6 bases; nucleotides outside the gene matches: 9. Germline CDR1 and CDR2: SGHTA and FQGNSA. The CDR3 sequence is 17 residues long. CDR3 in amino acids: CASSLAAGGVIYEKLFF. The CDR3 DNA sequence: TGTGCCAGCAGCTTAGCGGCAGGGGGCGTAATATATGAAAAACTGTTTTTT.

The chain carries TRBV6-2 or TRBV6-3 and TRBJ1-1, with D possibly matching TRBD1 (6 bases). There are 16 residues in the CDR3. The ends were cut back, 4 bases at V and 2 bases at J, with 17 bases in the middle. Germline CDR1 reads MNHEY; CDR2 reads SVGEGT. The CDR3 coding sequence is TGTGCCAGCAGTTCCCCGGGGGCTCGTGTAAACACTGAAGCTTTCTTT. It yields the protein CASSSPGARVNTEAFF.

The sample holds many counts of this clonotype. V gene TRBV20-1 combines with J gene TRBJ1-2; the D is unclear. In germline, CDR1 is DFQATT, CDR2 SNEGSKA (reference sequence). This CDR3 is built from 13 residues. Trimming stripped 5 bases from V and 6 bases from J, with 16 bases between. CDR3 nucleotide sequence: TGCAGTGCTTGGAAGACCGCAGCCCATGGCTACACCTTC. Translated: CSAWKTAAHGYTF.

The chain employs TRBV6-6 and TRBJ1-2; 7 positions agree with TRBD1. The CDR3 contains 12 residues. Germline-derived CDR1 and CDR2 are MNHNY and SVGAGI (reference sequence). Trimming at V came to 7 bases and at J to 4 bases, leaving 3 bases not matched to a gene. This chain's CDR3 is CASKGGSYGYTF. CDR3 bases: TGTGCCAGCAAAGGGGGCTCCTATGGCTACACCTTC.

The V and J genes are TRBV7-3 and TRBJ2-3, with D hard to call. V was trimmed by 6 bases and J by 6 bases, leaving 13 bases between them. The CDR3 runs to 13 residues. Germline V lookup: CDR1 SGHTA, CDR2 FQGTGA. The CDR3 is CASRLVGSDTQYF. CDR3 nucleotides: TGTGCCAGCAGATTAGTGGGGTCGGATACGCAGTATTTT.

This clonotype has a handful of counts. The chain employs TRBV7-2 and TRBJ2-7; D may correspond to TRBD1 or TRBD2 (5 bases each). Per germline, CDR1 SGHTA and CDR2 FQGNSA. V lost 5 bases and J 0 bases, leaving 14 bases between the germline ends. The CDR3 is made up of 15 amino acids. The CDR3 nucleotides are TGTGCCAGCAGCCCCACGGGGACGAGCTCCTACGAGCAGTACTTC. Its protein is CASSPTGTSSYEQYF.

This clonotype was counted a few times. The chain recombines TRBV5-1 with TRBJ2-3; 14 bases are a match to TRBD2. Losses at the gene ends were 7 bases for V and 4 bases for J; bases not matched to a gene: 8. This CDR3 spans 16 amino acids. Per the germline V gene, CDR1 is SGHRS and CDR2 is YFSETQ. The DNA for the CDR3 is TGCGCCAGCGGCCTGGGACTAGCGGGGGTGGCAGATACGCAGTATTTT. Encoded protein: CASGLGLAGVADTQYF.

This clonotype has a count of ten or more. The V call is TRBV12-3 or TRBV12-4, the J call TRBJ1-2; no firm D call. This CDR3 contains 12 residues. V was shortened by 6 bases and J by 7 bases, with 12 bases between the two germline ends. The CDR3 coding sequence is TGTGCCAGCAGCCGCGAGTCGGGTGGCTACACCTTC. Protein product: CASSRESGGYTF.